Each of the 8 T cell receptor beta chains below was sequenced from the same sample in a study of Ad26.COV2.S vaccination and SARS-CoV-2 variants. Treatment noted: roughly 19 received Ad26.COV2.S at low or high dose, single or two shots; several received placebo; per-sample allocation not given. Material that was analyzed had been drawn on day 63 after the first vaccine or placebo injection. Assay: immunoSEQ multiplex PCR; the TCRdb copy retains only in-frame clones and omits some. This sample has fewer than 400,000 clones, with 90% found just once. Sequences were derived from peripheral blood, sampled in a trial of Ad26.COV2.S vaccine versus placebo. Receptors were obtained from a person aged 18-60 years who received the Ad26.COV2.S COVID-19 vaccine or a placebo.

The rearrangement joins TRBV4-3 to TRBJ2-1; the D is unclear. Germline CDR1 is LGHNA and CDR2 is YSLEER. The CDR3 has 13 residues. The germline V and J ends were trimmed by 5 bases and 7 bases, with 12 bases remaining between them. The CDR3 region is CASSSRLANEQFF. DNA of the CDR3: TGCGCCAGCAGCTCAAGATTGGCTAATGAGCAGTTCTTC.

The chain carries TRBV18 and TRBJ1-2; no clear D. The V end lost 2 bases, the J end lost 2 bases, and 9 bases lay between the germline ends. This CDR3 has 14 residues. Germline-derived CDR1 and CDR2 are KGHSH and LQKENI. CDR3 nucleotides: TGTGCCAGCTCACCAGGGTCAGCGAACTATGGCTACACCTTC. Its protein is CASSPGSANYGYTF.

J is TRBJ1-2 and V is TRBV3-1 (or the pseudogene TRBV3-2); D is unresolved. V lost 4 bases and J lost 5, with 11 bases in between. Germline V gene sequence: CDR1 LGHDT, CDR2 YNNKEL (reference sequence). The CDR3 covers 13 residues. The CDR3 protein is CASSPLTLYGYTF. CDR3 bases: TGTGCCAGCAGCCCCCTTACCCTTTATGGCTACACCTTC.

The chain employs TRBV10-3 and TRBJ2-7, with 9 bases fitting TRBD1. The ends lost 6 bases at V and 2 bases at J; junction bases unmatched: 5. Germline V lookup: CDR1 ENHRY, CDR2 SYGVKD. This CDR3 contains 14 residues. The CDR3 bases are TGTGCCATCAGCGGACAGGGGAAAGCCTACGAGCAGTACTTC. Translating gives CAISGQGKAYEQYF.

V gene TRBV4-3 combines with J gene TRBJ2-3; D is uncertain. This CDR3 contains 14 residues. V lost 0 bases and J lost 5, with 9 bases in between. CDR1 and CDR2 from the germline V gene are LGHNA and YSLEER. This chain's CDR3 is CASSQDFRRDTQYF. CDR3 nucleotide sequence: TGCGCCAGCAGCCAAGATTTTCGGAGAGATACGCAGTATTTT.

The rearrangement joins TRBV10-3 to TRBJ2-7; 8 bases are a match to TRBD1. Germline CDR1 and CDR2: ENHRY and SYGVKD. The V gene end was trimmed by 0 bases and the J gene end by 2 bases; junction bases not matched to a gene: 6. The CDR3 length is 16 residues. The CDR3 sequence: CAISESGTGGPYEQYF. The CDR3 DNA follows: TGTGCCATCAGTGAGTCCGGGACAGGTGGACCCTACGAGCAGTACTTC.

V is TRBV18 and J is TRBJ2-7; 7 bases are shared with TRBD2. The CDR3 is 13 amino acids. The germline V gene encodes CDR1 KGHSH and CDR2 LQKENI. Trimming at V came to 4 bases and at J to 3 bases, leaving 3 bases not matched to a gene. The CDR3 DNA is TGTGCCAGCTCACGGGGGGGAAACTACGAGCAGTACTTC. Protein sequence: CASSRGGNYEQYF. The variable domain in full, with the rest retrieved from reference TRBV18 and TRBJ2-7, is NAGVMQNPRHLVRRRGQEARLRCSPMKGHSHVYWYRQLPEEGLKFMVYLQKENIIDESGMPKERFSAEFPKEGPSILRIQQVVRGDSAAYFCASSRGGNYEQYFGPGTRLTVT.

The V and J genes are TRBV5-1 and TRBJ1-1, with D maybe TRBD1 (5 bases). Trimming pared 4 bases from V and 4 bases from J, leaving 17 bases between. The CDR3 loop spans 15 amino acids. CDR1 and CDR2 (germline): SGHRS, YFSETQ. CDR3 nucleotides: TGCGCCAGCAGCCCCTCAGGGATTTCTGGCACTGAAGCTTTCTTT. Translation gives CASSPSGISGTEAFF. Using reference TRBV5-1 and TRBJ1-1 for the parts outside the CDR3, the full variable domain is KAGVTQTPRYLIKTRGQQVTLSCSPISGHRSVSWYQQTPGQGLQFLFEYFSETQRNKGNFPGRFSGRQFSNSRSEMNVSTLELGDSALYLCASSPSGISGTEAFFGQGTRLTVV.